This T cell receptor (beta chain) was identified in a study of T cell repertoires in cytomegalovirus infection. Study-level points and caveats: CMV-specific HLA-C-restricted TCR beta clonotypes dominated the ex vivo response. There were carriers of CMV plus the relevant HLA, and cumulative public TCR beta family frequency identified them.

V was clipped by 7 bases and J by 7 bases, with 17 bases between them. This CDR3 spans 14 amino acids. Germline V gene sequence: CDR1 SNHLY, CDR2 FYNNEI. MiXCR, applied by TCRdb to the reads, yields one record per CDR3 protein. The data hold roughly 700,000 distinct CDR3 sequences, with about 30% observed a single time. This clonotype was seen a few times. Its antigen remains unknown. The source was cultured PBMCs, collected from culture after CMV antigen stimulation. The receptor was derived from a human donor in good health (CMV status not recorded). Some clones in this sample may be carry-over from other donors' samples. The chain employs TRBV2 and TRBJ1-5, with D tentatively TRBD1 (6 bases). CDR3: CASKTQQGPQPQHF. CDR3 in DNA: TGTGCCAGCAAAACTCAACAGGGCCCCCAGCCCCAGCATTTT.